The rows below give T cell receptor beta chains drawn from one sample of a study of immune evolution from preneoplasia to lung adenocarcinoma. Measured with immunoSEQ multiplex PCR; TCRdb has only the in-frame clones, and not every one. The table has 4,000 to 5,000 clones, roughly four fifths seen once. The source material was FFPE adjacent normal lung tissue. These receptors were collected from a donor at least 70 years old with lung adenocarcinoma. The CDR3 runs from the conserved cysteine through the conserved F or W. The order of the fields is D gene, clone size, V gene, J gene, CDR3 protein, CDR3 DNA. A D gene is named only where the DNA matches it firmly. The size entry is marked missing in some rows and otherwise reads once, few, many or a size class.

>TRBD2|.|TRBV10-3|TRBJ2-7
CVISVGPSGGSYEQYF
TGTGTCATCAGTGTGGGTCCTAGCGGGGGCTCCTACGAGCAGTACTTC
>.|.|TRBV11-2|TRBJ1-1
CASSRGGAGDTEAFF
TGTGCCAGCAGCCGCGGGGGGGCGGGGGACACTGAAGCTTTCTTT
>.|.|TRBV4-3|TRBJ2-2
CASSKAQFGPSNTGELFF
TGCGCCAGCAGCAAAGCACAATTCGGGCCCTCGAACACCGGGGAGCTGTTTTTT
>.|.|TRBV7-3|TRBJ2-7
CASSPGWGLEQYF
TGTGCCAGCAGCCCAGGGTGGGGTCTCGAGCAGTACTTC
>TRBD2|.|TRBV15|TRBJ2-3
CATQAGETDTQYF
TGTGCCACCCAAGCGGGAGAAACAGATACGCAGTATTTT
>TRBD1|.|TRBV11-2|TRBJ2-7
CASSPRGTGGHEQYF
TGTGCCAGCAGCCCTCGGGGGACAGGGGGCCACGAGCAGTACTTC
>TRBD1|once|TRBV11-1|TRBJ2-7
CASSRTGGYEQYF
TGTGCCAGCAGCAGGACAGGGGGTTACGAGCAGTACTTC
>TRBD2|.|TRBV4-2|TRBJ2-2
CASSQLAGGPDTGELFF
TGTGCCAGCAGCCAACTAGCGGGAGGGCCGGACACCGGGGAGCTGTTTTTT
>.|.|TRBV7-3|TRBJ2-1
CASSPAPSSYNEQFF
TGTGCCAGCAGCCCCGCCCCCAGCTCCTACAATGAGCAGTTCTTC
>TRBD1|.|TRBV7-2|TRBJ2-2
CASTMGQGITGELFF
TGTGCCAGCACCATGGGACAGGGAATCACCGGGGAGCTGTTTTTT
>.|.|TRBV5-1|TRBJ1-1
CASSLAGGYTEAFF
TGCGCCAGCAGCCTGGCGGGGGGTTACACTGAAGCTTTCTTT
>.|once|TRBV7-8|TRBJ2-7
CASSLGVRQYF
TGTGCCAGCAGCTTAGGAGTACGGCAGTACTTC
>TRBD2|.|TRBV5-1|TRBJ2-7
CASSFGTSSYEQYF
TGCGCCAGCAGCTTCGGGACTAGCTCCTACGAGCAGTACTTC
>TRBD2|.|TRBV5-1|TRBJ2-7
CASSPGIAGGEQYF
TGCGCCAGCAGCCCCGGTATAGCGGGGGGCGAGCAGTACTTC
>TRBD1|few|TRBV30|TRBJ1-2
CANPRTGYGYTF
TGTGCCAACCCTAGGACAGGGTACGGCTACACCTTC
>TRBD2|once|TRBV28|TRBJ2-1
CASSRLAGGRNEQFF
TGTGCCAGCAGTCGACTAGCGGGAGGGAGAAATGAGCAGTTCTTC
>TRBD2|.|TRBV4-3|TRBJ2-7
CASSQDVGDSGGAGEQYF
TGCGCCAGCAGCCAAGATGTGGGGGACAGCGGGGGGGCAGGGGAGCAGTACTTC
>TRBD1|.|TRBV29-1|TRBJ2-7
CSVEEVWTGRREQYF
TGCAGCGTTGAAGAGGTTTGGACAGGGCGTCGTGAGCAGTACTTC
>.|.|TRBV16|TRBJ1-1
CASSQSLQPNTEAFF
TGTGCCAGCAGCCAATCGTTACAGCCGAACACTGAAGCTTTCTTT
>TRBD1|.|TRBV18|TRBJ1-4
CASSPIRDPGGPNEKLFF
TGTGCCAGCTCACCCATCCGGGATCCAGGGGGCCCTAATGAAAAACTGTTTTTT
>.|.|TRBV2|TRBJ1-1
CASSRSSGVEAFF
TGTGCCAGCAGTCGTTCCTCAGGGGTTGAAGCTTTCTTT
>.|.|TRBV2|TRBJ2-7
CASSVTDYEQYF
TGTGCCAGCAGTGTAACGGACTACGAGCAGTACTTC
>TRBD1|.|TRBV5-4|TRBJ2-2
CASSPAGTANTGELFF
TGTGCCAGCAGCCCCGCCGGGACAGCTAACACCGGGGAGCTGTTTTTT
>.|.|TRBV6-4|TRBJ2-3
CASSDGVGAGTQYF
TGTGCCAGCAGTGACGGAGTGGGGGCAGGGACGCAGTATTTT
>.|.|TRBV10-3|TRBJ2-7
CAISEPQGRTLQQYF
TGTGCCATCAGTGAGCCGCAGGGTAGAACGCTGCAGCAGTACTTC
>TRBD1|once|TRBV5-4|TRBJ2-5
CASSLGQGETQYF
TGTGCCAGCAGCTTGGGACAGGGAGAGACCCAGTACTTC
>.|.|TRBV11-2|TRBJ2-7
CASSPTNRNLYEQYF
TGTGCCAGCAGTCCGACAAACAGGAACCTCTACGAGCAGTACTTC
>.|.|TRBV7-5|TRBJ2-7
CARSTRRQRSYEQYF
TGTGCCAGAAGCACCCGGCGGCAGAGGTCCTACGAGCAGTACTTC
>.|once|TRBV7-9|TRBJ1-2
CASSLVPPKTYGYTF
TGTGCCAGCAGCTTAGTGCCGCCGAAAACGTATGGCTACACCTTC
>TRBD1|.|TRBV19|TRBJ2-7
CASSISGTAYEQYF
TGTGCCAGTAGTATATCTGGGACAGCCTACGAGCAGTACTTC
>.|.|TRBV9|TRBJ2-7
CASTPGTGYYEQYF
TGTGCCAGCACTCCCGGGACGGGGTATTACGAGCAGTACTTC
>.|.|TRBV5-6|TRBJ2-5
CASSLRRLGGETQYF
TGTGCCAGCAGCTTGCGCCGTCTCGGGGGTGAGACCCAGTACTTC
>.|once|TRBV6-4|TRBJ2-1
CASSARASSAYNEQFF
TGTGCCAGCAGTGCTCGGGCTAGCTCCGCTTACAATGAGCAGTTCTTC
>.|.|TRBV28|TRBJ2-3
CASSSPPQLSDTQYF
TGTGCCAGCAGTTCCCCCCCCCAGTTGTCAGATACGCAGTATTTT
>TRBD2|.|TRBV28|TRBJ2-7
CASRLALAGAYEQYF
TGTGCCAGCAGGCTAGCCTTAGCGGGAGCCTACGAGCAGTACTTC
>TRBD1|.|TRBV28|TRBJ2-4
CASRVGQGGGIQYF
TGTGCCAGCAGGGTGGGACAGGGGGGCGGCATTCAGTACTTC
>.|.|TRBV2|TRBJ1-1
CASSDLVRATEAFF
TGTGCCAGCAGTGATCTAGTCCGTGCCACTGAAGCTTTCTTT
>.|.|TRBV6-5|TRBJ2-5
CASSPGRIQETQYF
TGTGCCAGCAGCCCTGGACGGATCCAAGAGACCCAGTACTTC
>TRBD2|.|TRBV6-1|TRBJ2-7
CASSDRLAGSYEQYF
TGTGCCAGCAGTGACAGACTAGCGGGCTCTTACGAGCAGTACTTC
>.|.|TRBV30|TRBJ1-3
CASGNPGNTIYF
TGTGCCTCAGGTAACCCTGGAAACACCATATATTTT
>.|.|TRBV2|TRBJ1-5
CASSFWTGNQPQHF
TGTGCCAGCAGTTTTTGGACGGGGAATCAGCCCCAGCATTTT
>.|.|TRBV7-9|TRBJ2-7
CASSLPGPGEQYF
TGTGCCAGCAGCTTACCGGGACCGGGTGAGCAGTACTTC
>.|.|TRBV5-1|TRBJ1-1
CASSLGASNTEAFF
TGCGCCAGCAGCTTGGGGGCCTCGAACACTGAAGCTTTCTTT
>TRBD1|.|TRBV28|TRBJ1-4
CASSLGQVLGEKLFF
TGTGCCAGCAGTTTGGGACAGGTCCTAGGAGAAAAACTGTTTTTT
>.|.|TRBV2|TRBJ1-1
CASRDTANTEAFF
TGTGCCAGCAGGGACACGGCGAACACTGAAGCTTTCTTT
>TRBD1|few|TRBV6-1|TRBJ2-7
CASRYQGEAYEQYF
TGTGCCAGCAGGTATCAGGGGGAAGCCTACGAGCAGTACTTC
>.|.|TRBV1|TRBJ1-5
CTSSQEETGLDNQPQHF
TGCACCAGCAGCCAAGAGGAAACGGGGTTGGACAATCAGCCCCAGCATTTT
>.|.|TRBV6-1|TRBJ2-7
CASSDGPSYEQYF
TGTGCCAGCAGTGATGGCCCGTCCTACGAGCAGTACTTC
>.|.|TRBV7-3|TRBJ1-3
CASSLGAGNTIYF
TGTGCCAGCAGCTTAGGGGCTGGAAACACCATATATTTT